Included here is one T cell receptor (beta chain) sequence, with context. V lost 4 bases, J lost 3 bases, and 3 bases stayed unmatched. CDR3 size: 14 residues. Germline V gene lookup returns CDR1 MNHNS and CDR2 SASEGT. Time point denoted: after trial treatment. Treatment of the sample: LDRT plus nivolumab, ipilimumab, low-dose cyclophosphamide and aspirin (RACIN trial). This entry comes from a study of low-dose radiotherapy and immunotherapy resistance in tumors. Alpha and beta chains were covered, as first-strand cDNA relied on TRAV- and TRBV-specific primers. With a V-primer adapter and a constant-region primer, TCRs were amplified for 20 PCR cycles. One entry per CDR3 protein, called by TCRdb with MiXCR from the reads. This table holds approximately 84,000 distinct CDR3 sequences, about 17% found once.

V usage is TRBV6-1 and J usage is TRBJ2-7; TRBD2 agrees at 10 bases. This sample comprised PBMCs, obtained after low-dose radiotherapy plus immunotherapy. The clonotype originates from a male donor with prostate cancer. The CDR3 region has the DNA TGTGCCAGCAGTGGAGGGACTAGCGTCTACGAGCAGTACTTC. Encoded protein: CASSGGTSVYEQYF.